This TCR beta chain stems from a study of cytomegalovirus exposure and HLA in healthy donors. Study-level background: There were about 86 million unique TCRs (from HLA-typed donors) in an early data release.

A word on this clone: Its target is not known.

The ends lost 7 bases at V and 3 bases at J; junction bases unmatched: 13. The CDR3 totals 15 residues. CDR1 SGHDT and CDR2 YYEEEE come from the germline V gene. General study findings and limits: Reportedly, diagnosis of cytomegalovirus status by the classifier showed high specificity and sensitivity. In a later analysis, most CMV-associated TCR beta chains appeared HLA-restricted.

The PCR employed 60 Vbeta primers together with 13 Jbeta primers. TCRdb's table, derived via immunoSEQ multiplex PCR, lists solely in-frame clones and lacks some. The sample lists over 100,000 clones, around 77% occurring once. In nominal health when sampled, donors likely had unrecorded immune exposures nonetheless. Sequenced material: PBMCs. The chain couples TRBV5-6 to TRBJ2-7, with 7 bases aligning to TRBD1. This receptor was identified in a man aged 40-49 years in good health and CMV-seropositive. The CDR3: CASGFRMGQNYEQYF. CDR3 bases: TGTGCCAGCGGATTCCGTATGGGACAGAACTACGAGCAGTACTTC.